The entry that follows covers one T cell receptor (beta chain) sequence. Patients at the Seattle site were enrolled during active infection and followed longitudinally. This entry belongs to a study of blood T cell repertoires in COVID-19. About the research overall: The United States, Italy and Spain provided the acute and convalescent COVID-19 samples. The cDNA or gDNA used as material had been derived from T cells, B-cell-depleted T cells, or PBMCs.

Clones were sequenced by immunoSEQ multiplex PCR, and TCRdb holds only the in-frame ones, with some missing. The table shows some 370,000 clones, with 87% occurring only once. This CDR3 contains 15 residues. Germline V gene lookup returns CDR1 WSHSY and CDR2 SAAADI. V dropped 0 bases and J dropped 7 bases, with 13 bases sitting between them. This TCR came from a woman under 40 with COVID-19, enrolled during active disease. The sample consisted of peripheral blood. This chain uses TRBV10-2 with TRBJ1-5; D might be TRBD1 (5 bases). CDR3 residues: CASSESDRINQPQHF. The CDR3 DNA sequence: TGCGCCAGCAGTGAGTCCGACAGAATTAACCAGCCCCAGCATTTT.